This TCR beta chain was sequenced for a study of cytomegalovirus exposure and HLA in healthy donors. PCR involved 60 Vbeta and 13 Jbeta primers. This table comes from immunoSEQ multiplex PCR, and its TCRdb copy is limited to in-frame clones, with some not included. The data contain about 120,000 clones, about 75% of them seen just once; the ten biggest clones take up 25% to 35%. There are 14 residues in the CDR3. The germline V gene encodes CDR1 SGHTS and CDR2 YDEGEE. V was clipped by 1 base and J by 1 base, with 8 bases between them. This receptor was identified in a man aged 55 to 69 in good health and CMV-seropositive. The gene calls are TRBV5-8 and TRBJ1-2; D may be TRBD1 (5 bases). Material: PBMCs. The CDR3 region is CASSLPGVNYGYTF. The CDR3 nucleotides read TGTGCCAGCAGCTTGCCGGGGGTTAACTATGGCTACACCTTC. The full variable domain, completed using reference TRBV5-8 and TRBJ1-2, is EAGVTQSPTHLIKTRGQQATLRCSPISGHTSVYWYQQALGLGLQFLLWYDEGEERNRGNFPPRFSGRQFPNYSSELNVNALELEDSALYLCASSLPGVNYGYTFGSGTRLTVV.